This T cell receptor (beta chain) was documented in a study of OX40 agonist ivuxolimab in advanced cancers. Data came from immunoSEQ multiplex PCR; TCRdb stores just in-frame clones and leaves some out. The table lists about 32,000 clones, around nine tenths of them singletons. Concerning this clone itself: What it recognizes is unknown.

Findings and limits, study-wide: Low normalized clonal expansion also occurred in some nonresponding patients. Expanded clones were, on average, more numerous among CD8+ T cells than CD4+.

The CDR3 consists of 18 residues. Germline loops: CDR1 SGDLS, CDR2 YYNGEE. The V end lost 3 bases, the J end lost 7 bases, and 26 bases lay between the germline ends. The sequencing here drew on CD4+ or CD8+ T cells sorted from blood, taken in a trial of the OX40 agonist ivuxolimab. The chain combines TRBV9 with TRBJ2-1; D possibly corresponds to TRBD1 (6 bases). This receptor was identified in an adult with an advanced solid tumor such as melanoma, head and neck, liver or kidney cancer. CDR3 sequence: CASSDNSYREEVGNEQFF. CDR3 DNA sequence: TGTGCCAGCAGCGACAATTCATACAGGGAAGAGGTGGGAAATGAGCAGTTCTTC.